This TCR beta chain was retrieved from a study of cytomegalovirus exposure and HLA in healthy donors. Background on the study: A later analysis reported the 90 to 150 validation repertoires used the same platform as the approximately 660 first-cohort repertoires. Overall study results and limits: The study recorded 150 to 200 TCR beta chains that were cytomegalovirus-associated. In a later analysis, first-cohort TCR clusters were found to tend to co-occur in the 90 to 150 validation repertoires.

A few counts support this clone. What it binds is unknown. Produced via immunoSEQ multiplex PCR; TCRdb's table is partial and in-frame only. The data hold about 200,000 clones, with around nine tenths observed a single time. CDR3 length equals 14 residues. Per germline, CDR1 MNHEY and CDR2 SMNVEV (reference sequence). V gave up 0 bases and J gave up 11 bases; unmatched junction bases: 8. Sequenced input: PBMCs. This TCR came from a woman aged 18-29 years in good health and CMV-seropositive. The chain recombines TRBV27 with TRBJ2-7; 9 bases match TRBD2. CDR3 sequence: CASSLSGLAGRKYF. As DNA, the CDR3 is TGTGCCAGCAGTTTATCGGGGCTAGCGGGGAGGAAGTACTTC.